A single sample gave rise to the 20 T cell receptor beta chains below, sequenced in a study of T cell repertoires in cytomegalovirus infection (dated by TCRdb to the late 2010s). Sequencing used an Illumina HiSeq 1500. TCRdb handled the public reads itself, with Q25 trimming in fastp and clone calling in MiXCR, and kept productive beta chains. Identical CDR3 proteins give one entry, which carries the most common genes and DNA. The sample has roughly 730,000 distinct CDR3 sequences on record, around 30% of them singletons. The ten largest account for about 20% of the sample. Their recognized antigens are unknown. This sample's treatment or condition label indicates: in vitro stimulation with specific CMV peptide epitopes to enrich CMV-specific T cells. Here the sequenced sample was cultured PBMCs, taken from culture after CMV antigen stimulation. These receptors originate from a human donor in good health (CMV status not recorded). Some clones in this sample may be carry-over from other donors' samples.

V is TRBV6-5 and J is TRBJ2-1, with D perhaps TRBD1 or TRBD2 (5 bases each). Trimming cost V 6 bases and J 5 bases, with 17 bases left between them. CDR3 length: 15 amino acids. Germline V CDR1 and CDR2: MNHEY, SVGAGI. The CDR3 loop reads CASRPTRDANNEQFF. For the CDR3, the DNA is TGTGCCAGCAGGCCTACCCGGGACGCTAACAATGAGCAGTTCTTC.

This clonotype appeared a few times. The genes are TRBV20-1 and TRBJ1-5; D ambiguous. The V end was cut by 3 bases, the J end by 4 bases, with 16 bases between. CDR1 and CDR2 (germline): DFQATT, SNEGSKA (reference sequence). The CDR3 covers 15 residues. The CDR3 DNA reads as TGCAGTGCTAGCCGTCCCGGCAGATTAAATCAGCCCCAGCATTTT. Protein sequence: CSASRPGRLNQPQHF.

CDR3 bases: TGTGCCAGCAGCCAGCTTTTTGGTAGGGGTAAGACAGATACGCAGTATTTT. Its translation: CASSQLFGRGKTDTQYF. The V call is TRBV7-8, the J call TRBJ2-3; D might be TRBD1 (5 bases). The CDR3 has 17 residues. Trimming cost V 5 bases and J 3 bases, with 21 bases left between them. The germline V gene encodes CDR1 SGHVS and CDR2 FQNEAQ.

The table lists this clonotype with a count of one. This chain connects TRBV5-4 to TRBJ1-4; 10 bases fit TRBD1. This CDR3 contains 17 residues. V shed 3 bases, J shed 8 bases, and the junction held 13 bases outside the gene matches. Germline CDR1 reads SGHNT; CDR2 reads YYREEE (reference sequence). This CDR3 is CASSSLSGTGEGEKLFF. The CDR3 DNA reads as TGTGCCAGCAGCTCACTATCCGGGACAGGGGAAGGCGAAAAACTGTTTTTT. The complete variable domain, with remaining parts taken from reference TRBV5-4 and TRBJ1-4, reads ETGVTQSPTHLIKTRGQQVTLRCSSQSGHNTVSWYQQALGQGPQFIFQYYREEENGRGNFPPRFSGLQFPNYSSELNVNALELDDSALYLCASSSLSGTGEGEKLFFGSGTQLSVL.

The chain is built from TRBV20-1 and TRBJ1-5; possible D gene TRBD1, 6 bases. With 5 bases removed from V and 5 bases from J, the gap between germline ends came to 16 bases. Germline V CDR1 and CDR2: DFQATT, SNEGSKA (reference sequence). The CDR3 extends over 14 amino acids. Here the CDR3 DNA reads TGCAGTGCTCAACAGACAGGCCCTTATCAGCCCCAGCATTTT. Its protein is CSAQQTGPYQPQHF.

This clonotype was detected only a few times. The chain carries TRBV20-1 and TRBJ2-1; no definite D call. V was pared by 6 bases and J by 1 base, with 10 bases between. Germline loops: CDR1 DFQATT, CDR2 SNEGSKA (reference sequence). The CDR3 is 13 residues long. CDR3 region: CSAPGWSYNEQFF. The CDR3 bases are TGCAGTGCCCCAGGTTGGTCCTACAATGAGCAGTTCTTC.

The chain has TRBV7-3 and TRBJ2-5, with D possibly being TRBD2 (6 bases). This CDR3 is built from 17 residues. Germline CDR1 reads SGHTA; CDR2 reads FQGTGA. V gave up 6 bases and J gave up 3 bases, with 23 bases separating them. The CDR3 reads CASSQRANLAHKETQYF. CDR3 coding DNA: TGTGCCAGCAGTCAACGGGCGAACCTAGCGCACAAAGAGACCCAGTACTTC. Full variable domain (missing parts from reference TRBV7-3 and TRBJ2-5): GAGVSQTPSNKVTEKGKYVELRCDPISGHTALYWYRQSLGQGPEFLIYFQGTGAADDSGLPNDRFFAVRPEGSVSTLKIQRTERGDSAVYLCASSQRANLAHKETQYFGPGTRLLVL.

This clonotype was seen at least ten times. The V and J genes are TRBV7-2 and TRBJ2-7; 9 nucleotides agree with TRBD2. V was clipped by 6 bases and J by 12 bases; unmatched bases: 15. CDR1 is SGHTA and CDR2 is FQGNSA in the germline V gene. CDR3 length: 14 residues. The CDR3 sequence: CASRREGSSGDLYF. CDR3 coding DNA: TGTGCCAGCAGGCGAGAGGGGTCTAGCGGGGATTTGTACTTC.

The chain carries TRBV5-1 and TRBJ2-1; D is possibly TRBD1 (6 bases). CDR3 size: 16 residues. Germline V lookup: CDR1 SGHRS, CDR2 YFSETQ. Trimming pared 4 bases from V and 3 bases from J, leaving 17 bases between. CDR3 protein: CASSTPRQADYNEQFF. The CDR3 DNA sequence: TGCGCCAGCAGCACCCCGCGACAGGCAGACTACAATGAGCAGTTCTTC.

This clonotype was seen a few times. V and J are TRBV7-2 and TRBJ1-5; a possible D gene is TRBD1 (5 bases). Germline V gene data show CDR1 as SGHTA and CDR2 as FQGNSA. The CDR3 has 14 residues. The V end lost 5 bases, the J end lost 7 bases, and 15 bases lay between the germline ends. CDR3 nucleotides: TGTGCCAGCAGCCCGACCTTCGGGGCCCAGCCCCAGCATTTT. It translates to CASSPTFGAQPQHF. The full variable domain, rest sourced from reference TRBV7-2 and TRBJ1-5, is GAGVSQSPSNKVTEKGKDVELRCDPISGHTALYWYRQSLGQGLEFLIYFQGNSAPDKSGLPSDRFSAERTGGSVSTLTIQRTQQEDSAVYLCASSPTFGAQPQHFGDGTRLSIL.

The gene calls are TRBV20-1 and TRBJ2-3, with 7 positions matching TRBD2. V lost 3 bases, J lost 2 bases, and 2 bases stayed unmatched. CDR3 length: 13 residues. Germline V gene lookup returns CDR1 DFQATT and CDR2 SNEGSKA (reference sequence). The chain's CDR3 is CSARLAVTDTQYF. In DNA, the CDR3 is TGCAGTGCTAGGCTAGCGGTCACAGATACGCAGTATTTT.

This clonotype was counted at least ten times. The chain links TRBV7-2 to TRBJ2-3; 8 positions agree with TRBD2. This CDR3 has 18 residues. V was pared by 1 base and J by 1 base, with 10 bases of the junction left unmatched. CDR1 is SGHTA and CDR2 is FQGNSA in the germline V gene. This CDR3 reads CASSLVYRAGGRTDTQYF. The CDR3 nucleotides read TGTGCCAGCAGCTTAGTGTATCGGGCGGGAGGTCGCACAGATACGCAGTATTTT. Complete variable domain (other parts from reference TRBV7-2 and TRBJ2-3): GAGVSQSPSNKVTEKGKDVELRCDPISGHTALYWYRQSLGQGLEFLIYFQGNSAPDKSGLPSDRFSAERTGGSVSTLTIQRTQQEDSAVYLCASSLVYRAGGRTDTQYFGPGTRLTVL.

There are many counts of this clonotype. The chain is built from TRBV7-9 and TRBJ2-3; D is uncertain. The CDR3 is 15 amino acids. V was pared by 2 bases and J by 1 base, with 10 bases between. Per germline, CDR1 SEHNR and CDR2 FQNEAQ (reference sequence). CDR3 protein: CASSLYGVGTDTQYF. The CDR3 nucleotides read TGTGCCAGCAGCTTATATGGAGTGGGCACAGATACGCAGTATTTT.

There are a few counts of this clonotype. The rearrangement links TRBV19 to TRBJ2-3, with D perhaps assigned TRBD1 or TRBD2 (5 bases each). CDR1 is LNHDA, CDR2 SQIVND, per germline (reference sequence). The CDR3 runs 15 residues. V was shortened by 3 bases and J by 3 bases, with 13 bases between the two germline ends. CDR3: CASSMGPTPTDTQYF. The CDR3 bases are TGTGCCAGTAGTATGGGACCTACCCCAACAGATACGCAGTATTTT.

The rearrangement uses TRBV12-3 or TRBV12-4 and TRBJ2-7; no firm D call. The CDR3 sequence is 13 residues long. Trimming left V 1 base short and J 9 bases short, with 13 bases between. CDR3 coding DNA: TGTGCCAGCAGTTTAGTTGGTGGTCTCGGGCAGTACTTC. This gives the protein CASSLVGGLGQYF.

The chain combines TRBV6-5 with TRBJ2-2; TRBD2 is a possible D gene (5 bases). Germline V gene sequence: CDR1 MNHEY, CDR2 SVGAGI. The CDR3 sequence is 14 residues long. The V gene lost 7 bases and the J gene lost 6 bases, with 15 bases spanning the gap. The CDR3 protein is CASTPGPGSGELFF. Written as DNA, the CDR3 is TGTGCCAGCACCCCAGGCCCGGGGTCCGGGGAGCTGTTTTTT.

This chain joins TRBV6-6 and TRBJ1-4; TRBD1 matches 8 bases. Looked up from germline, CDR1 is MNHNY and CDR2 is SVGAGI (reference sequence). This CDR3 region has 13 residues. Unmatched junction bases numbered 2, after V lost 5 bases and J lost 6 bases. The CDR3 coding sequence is TGTGCCAGCAGTGACAGGGGTGATGAAAAACTGTTTTTT. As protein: CASSDRGDEKLFF.

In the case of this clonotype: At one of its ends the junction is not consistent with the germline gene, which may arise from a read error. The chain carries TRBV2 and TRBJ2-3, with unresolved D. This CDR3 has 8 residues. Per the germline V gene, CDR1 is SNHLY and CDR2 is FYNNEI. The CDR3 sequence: CASSPRRF. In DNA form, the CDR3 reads TGTGCCAGCAGCCCCCGGCGTTTT.

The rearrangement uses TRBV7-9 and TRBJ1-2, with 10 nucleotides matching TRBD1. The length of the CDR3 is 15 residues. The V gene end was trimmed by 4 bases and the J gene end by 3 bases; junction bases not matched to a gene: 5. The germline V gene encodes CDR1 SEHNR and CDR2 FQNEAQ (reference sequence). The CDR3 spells CASSSTGTGDYGYTF. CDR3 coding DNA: TGTGCCAGCAGCTCCACCGGGACAGGGGACTATGGCTACACCTTC.

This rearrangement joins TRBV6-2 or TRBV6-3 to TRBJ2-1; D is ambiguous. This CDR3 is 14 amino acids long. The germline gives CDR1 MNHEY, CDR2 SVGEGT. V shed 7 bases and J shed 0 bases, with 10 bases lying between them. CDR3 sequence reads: CASTSPSSYNEQFF. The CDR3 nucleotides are TGTGCCAGCACCTCCCCGAGCTCCTACAATGAGCAGTTCTTC.